A selection of T cell receptor beta chains follows, all from one sample in a study of T cells expressing NK-cell markers. Following a re-call of the 5' RACE reads, TCRdb has one entry per CDR3 protein and lacks DNA. Found here are about 180,000 distinct CDR3 sequences; the top ten clones hold about 18%. Sequenced sample: blood T cells: a sorted CD56 or NKG2C T cell subset, CD4+ or CD8+ T cells, or bulk PBMC T cells (not recorded which). All receptors derive from a woman aged 18-70 years in good health. Both conserved end residues are part of each CDR3.

TRBJ1-6 | TRBV7-3 | CASSLTGSGNSPLHF
TRBJ2-6 | TRBV7-3 | CASSSGPQGPGANVLTF
TRBJ2-1 | TRBV28 | CASRTGVRNEQFF
TRBJ2-7 | TRBV6-1 | CASSPGQAPHEQYF
TRBJ1-4 | TRBV12-3/TRBV12-4 | CASSLTDGSATNEKLFF
TRBJ2-2 | TRBV11-2 | CASSLDLGGSGELFF
TRBJ2-5 | TRBV5-1 | CASSLWETDVETQYF
TRBJ2-5 | TRBV7-2 | CASSLVRVAETQYF
TRBJ1-6 | TRBV7-3 | CASSSGTGTSNSPLHF
TRBJ2-7 | TRBV4-2 | CASSPLETTSGHTYEQYF
TRBJ2-5 | TRBV7-9 | CASSLMSREETQYF
TRBJ2-1 | TRBV7-2 | CASSSFPLSYNEQFF
TRBJ2-1 | TRBV12-3/TRBV12-4 | CASSLGGTGYNEQFF
TRBJ2-1 | TRBV7-2 | CASSLFQRRDNEQFF
TRBJ2-2 | TRBV5-1 | CASNPDAGGSGELFF
TRBJ2-2 | TRBV7-6 | CASSSGTSGIVTGELFF
TRBJ2-7 | TRBV18 | CASSLETGTSYEQYF
TRBJ1-3 | TRBV2 | CASTAGISGNTIYF
TRBJ1-3 | TRBV6-5 | CARALSGNTIYF
TRBJ2-7 | TRBV5-1 | CASSEGQGENEQYF
TRBJ1-5 | TRBV18 | CASSPTTGNQPQHF
TRBJ1-1 | TRBV6-1 | CASSGSVGTEAFF
TRBJ2-7 | TRBV7-2 | CASSLALRLAGVSYEQYF
TRBJ2-5 | TRBV6-1 | CASSASGTQETQYF
TRBJ2-1 | TRBV14 | CASSPTRSAEQFF
TRBJ2-3 | TRBV30 | CATTTDSTDTQYF
TRBJ1-6 | TRBV6-1 | CASGVGRAKNSPLHF
TRBJ2-3 | TRBV2 | CASNVVSVGSGVDTQYF
TRBJ1-1 | TRBV14 | CASKARSNTEAFF
TRBJ2-5 | TRBV15 | CATSRGLAGVGETQYF
TRBJ2-1 | TRBV13 | CASSRLSGLANKEQFF
TRBJ2-5 | TRBV2 | CASSESPATSQETQYF
TRBJ2-7 | TRBV28 | CAGGDLYEQYF
TRBJ2-7 | TRBV5-1 | CASSTSGSREQYF
TRBJ2-3 | TRBV7-8 | CASSLPPLDTQYF
TRBJ1-1 | TRBV11-1 | CASSPSITGIWRGTEAFF
TRBJ2-3 | TRBV5-1 | CASSGLAGASNTDTQYF
TRBJ2-1 | TRBV20-1 | CSARDRFGEQFF
TRBJ2-7 | TRBV20-1 | CSARLGNEQYF
TRBJ1-3 | TRBV5-1 | CASSLGSAGNTIYF
TRBJ2-3 | TRBV5-1 | CASSLIGAASRADTQYF
TRBJ1-2 | TRBV2 | CASSVAGGNYGYTF
TRBJ2-1 | TRBV7-2 | CASSSGTGTFEQFF
TRBJ2-3 | TRBV5-1 | CASSRLAGAAGDTQYF
TRBJ2-1 | TRBV24-1 | CATSDPGTSSYNEQFF
TRBJ2-7 | TRBV11-2 | CASSTAGAFGNEQYF
TRBJ2-2 | TRBV3-1 | CASSHRGHADGTGELFF
TRBJ2-7 | TRBV2 | CASSATGASYEQYF
TRBJ1-1 | TRBV7-3 | CASTLIPGGAEAFF
TRBJ2-5 | TRBV7-9 | CASKREDRYETQYF
TRBJ2-5 | TRBV6-5 | CASSYSLIESVETQYF
TRBJ2-5 | TRBV29-1 | CSVGVGETQYF
TRBJ1-5 | TRBV24-1 | CATGSNQPQHF
TRBJ2-7 | TRBV15 | CATSRLGSRNEQYF
TRBJ2-3 | TRBV6-1 | CASSGATGGLPSTDTQYF
TRBJ2-7 | TRBV7-9 | CASSLRGSYEQYF
TRBJ2-7 | TRBV5-5 | CASSRDGSYEQYF
TRBJ2-3 | TRBV7-3 | CASSFALRTDTQYF
TRBJ1-2 | TRBV7-3 | CASSLTSAADHGYTF